This entry features one T cell receptor beta chain sequence. Its antigen is unknown. CDR3 length equals 15 residues. Trimming left V 0 bases short and J 6 bases short, with 12 bases between. Germline V CDR1 and CDR2: SGHVS, FQNEAQ. The sample belongs to a study of CD8+ T cells in alopecia areata. Study-wide results and limits: Higher clonality was seen in lesional scalp than in normal scalp, especially in alopecia totalis/universalis. Scalp clonality decreased significantly with tofacitinib, and so did expanded CD8+ clones among the top 100.

The treatment denotes: oral pan-JAK inhibitor, 5-10 mg twice daily. Sorting from PBMCs produced CD4+ and CD8+ T cells. Extraction of RNA preceded its reverse transcription into cDNA, which served as the sequencing template. Clones were sequenced by immunoSEQ multiplex PCR, and TCRdb holds only the in-frame ones, with some missing. The repertoire holds tens of thousands of clones, with approximately 70% as singletons. This clonotype was sampled from a human donor with alopecia areata. Sequenced material: CD8+ T cells sorted from blood, taken around week 46, from a patient treated with tofacitinib. This rearrangement joins TRBV7-8 to TRBJ2-1; tentatively, D is TRBD2 (5 bases). The CDR3 nucleotides are TGTGCCAGCAGCTTAGCGAGGGCTATACCCAATGAGCAGTTCTTC. It yields the protein CASSLARAIPNEQFF.